This T cell receptor beta chain was sequenced in a study of T cells in Graves' hyperthyroidism and ophthalmopathy. Turning to the study itself: Peripheral blood was drawn at first diagnosis, prior to all treatment. Study-wide results and caveats: Stable hyperthyroidism and ophthalmopathy were separated using 13 V-J signatures. A median about 6.5 months before onset, the model predicted ophthalmopathy.

Each 10 ml fresh peripheral blood draw supplied the PBMCs. This clonotype has at least ten counts. The antigen is not known. RNA transcripts were the template for amplifying TCR beta CDR3 regions. Primed by the HTBI set, a first-round RT-PCR was run on the TCR CDR3. MiXCR was run by TCRdb on the multiplex PCR reads, yielding one entry per CDR3 protein. Of approximately 870,000 distinct CDR3 sequences listed, roughly 40% are singletons. Germline V gene sequence: CDR1 SQVTM, CDR2 ANQGSEA. The CDR3 is 12 residues long. The V gene lost 5 bases and the J gene lost 5 bases, with 12 bases spanning the gap. Sequencing used blood. The receptor's source is a man aged 18 to 30 with Graves' hyperthyroidism. The V call is TRBV29-1, the J call TRBJ2-5; D possibly matches TRBD1 or TRBD2 (6 bases each). In nucleotides, the CDR3 is TGCAGCGTTCGCTGGGGGGCCGAGACCCAGTACTTC. Translating it yields CSVRWGAETQYF.